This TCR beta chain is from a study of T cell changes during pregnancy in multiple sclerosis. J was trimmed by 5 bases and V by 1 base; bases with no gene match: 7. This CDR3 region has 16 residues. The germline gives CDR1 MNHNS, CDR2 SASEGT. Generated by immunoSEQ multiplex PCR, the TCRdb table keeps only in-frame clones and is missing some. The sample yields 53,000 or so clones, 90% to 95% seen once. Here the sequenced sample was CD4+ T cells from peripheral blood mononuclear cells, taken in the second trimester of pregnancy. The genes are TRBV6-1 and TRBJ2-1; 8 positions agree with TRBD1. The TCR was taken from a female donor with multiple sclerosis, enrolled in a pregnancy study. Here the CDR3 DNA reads TGTGCCAGCAGTGAAGGTTCCCGACAGGGGAACAATGAGCAGTTCTTC. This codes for CASSEGSRQGNNEQFF.